This TCR beta chain was captured in a study of blood T cell repertoires in COVID-19 (dated by TCRdb to the early 2020s). For the study in its entirety: The collaborator samples originated in the United States, Italy and Spain and spanned the acute and convalescent phases of COVID-19. Where available, HLA class I and class II types were taken from metadata supplied by the sample provider and were not determined by assay-based typing. The samples were drawn from the first 160 participants of the ongoing ImmuneRACE study and from over 950 subjects provided by 6 global collaborators. The prospective study material was composed of cDNA or gDNA derived from T cells, B-cell-depleted T cells, or PBMCs. The repertoires were released in a freely available public database intended as a resource for research on the immune response to SARS-CoV-2. The dataset comprised deeply sampled blood TCRbeta repertoires from subjects exposed to, actively infected with, or recovered from COVID-19. Nearly every sample came with metadata listing a de-identified subject ID, COVID-19 status, age in years and sex.

As for this clone: Its antigen is unknown. The input lacks base qualities; no much larger clone sits a single base away.

Points the paper makes about the study in general: How much clinical and demographic metadata was included differed by source and by participant, and the metadata was provided uncurated.

Whole blood was collected in K2EDTA tubes by collaborating institutions according to the institutions' own protocols. For TCRbeta analysis, collaborator samples were shipped as frozen whole blood, as isolated PBMCs, or as DNA extracted from either sample type. TCRbeta CDR3 regions were amplified from genomic DNA by means of the immunoSEQ Assay, a bias-controlled multiplex PCR. Concerning the study's data processing: Nucleated cell counts per sample were estimated from amplification of reference gene primers within the assay. To quantify the absolute abundance of each unique TCRbeta CDR3 rearrangement, sequence reads were collapsed and filtered. For each sample, productive Simpson clonality was calculated by taking the square root of Simpson's diversity index across productive rearrangements. What TCRdb holds here is the immuneACCESS table cut down to in-frame rearrangements. Part of the clones is not present; checked against another copy, under half of the missing clones reflect an unresolved V gene, and the others are unexplained. V, J and clone size reflect that table, while D and trimming were determined from the DNA. Recorded for this sample are approximately 150,000 clones; about 80% of them occurred a single time. The ten largest clonotypes hold roughly a tenth of the sample.

The sequence was obtained from a man in his 70s with active or convalescent COVID-19. The sequencing sample was made of peripheral blood.

CDR3 loop: CASSLERLSGYTF. The DNA is as follows: TGTGCCAGCAGCTTGGAACGGTTAAGTGGCTACACCTTC. The chain is encoded by TRBV5-4 joined to TRBJ1-2; there is no confident call for the D gene. Deletion took 0 bases off V and 7 bases off J, with a span of 10 bases between the germline ends. The CDR3 covers 13 residues, taking in both the cysteine and the phenylalanine. The kept DNA is CDR3 alone, 39 bases in frame from the first base. For CDR1 and CDR2, the germline V gene (reference sequence) lists SGHNT and YYREEE.